Each of the 13 T cell receptor beta chains below was sequenced from the same sample in a study of blood T cell repertoires in COVID-19. Sequenced by immunoSEQ multiplex PCR; TCRdb stores in-frame clones only, minus some. The sample carries 250,000 to 400,000 clones, over 85% recorded once. Sequenced input: PBMCs or T cells enriched from blood (not recorded which). The source of these receptors is a man in his 60s who had recovered from COVID-19.

This chain links TRBV5-1 with TRBJ1-4; possible D gene TRBD1, 5 bases. This CDR3 has 15 residues. The V and J ends lost 4 bases and 4 bases respectively, with 14 bases between them. Per the germline V gene, CDR1 is SGHRS and CDR2 is YFSETQ. CDR3 residues: CASSIGHPLNEKLFF. DNA of the CDR3: TGCGCCAGCAGCATCGGACATCCACTTAATGAAAAACTGTTTTTT. The complete variable domain, with remaining parts taken from reference TRBV5-1 and TRBJ1-4, reads KAGVTQTPRYLIKTRGQQVTLSCSPISGHRSVSWYQQTPGQGLQFLFEYFSETQRNKGNFPGRFSGRQFSNSRSEMNVSTLELGDSALYLCASSIGHPLNEKLFFGSGTQLSVL.

J is TRBJ2-5 and V is TRBV11-2, with unresolved D. This CDR3 is built from 13 residues. Deletions cut 1 base from V and 5 bases from J, with 8 bases between. Germline V lookup: CDR1 SGHAT, CDR2 FQNNGV. DNA of the CDR3: TGTGCCAGCAGCTTAGGGGTAGCCGAGACCCAGTACTTC. This sequence encodes CASSLGVAETQYF.

The chain combines TRBV7-9 with TRBJ1-5; D is possibly TRBD1 (5 bases). Trimming took 1 base from V and 2 from J, leaving 12 bases between them. CDR1 is SEHNR and CDR2 is FQNEAQ in the germline V gene (reference sequence). CDR3 length: 16 amino acids. The CDR3 sequence: CASSLGAGGGNQPQHF. In DNA form, the CDR3 reads TGTGCCAGCAGCTTAGGGGCCGGGGGAGGCAATCAGCCCCAGCATTTT.

The chain has TRBV14 and TRBJ2-1; 7 positions agree with TRBD2. The length of the CDR3 is 16 residues. Germline-derived CDR1 and CDR2 are SGHDN and FVKESK. The ends lost 0 bases at V and 9 bases at J; junction bases unmatched: 11. CDR3 amino acids: CASSQDWAGRRTEQFF. Written as DNA, the CDR3 is TGTGCCAGCAGCCAAGATTGGGCCGGGAGGAGGACTGAGCAGTTCTTC. The entire variable domain, with the rest obtained from reference TRBV14 and TRBJ2-1, is as follows: EAGVTQFPSHSVIEKGQTVTLRCDPISGHDNLYWYRRVMGKEIKFLLHFVKESKQDESGMPNNRFLAERTGGTYSTLKVQPAELEDSGVYFCASSQDWAGRRTEQFFGPGTRLTVL.

The chain couples TRBV3-1 (or the pseudogene TRBV3-2) to TRBJ2-2; D not resolved. V dropped 5 bases and J dropped 5 bases, with 9 bases sitting between them. This CDR3 region has 13 residues. CDR1 is LGHDT and CDR2 is YNNKEL in the germline V gene (reference sequence). DNA of the CDR3: TGTGCCAGCAGCGTTATCGAGACCGGGGAGCTGTTTTTT. The encoded protein is CASSVIETGELFF.

The chain joins TRBV3-1 (or the pseudogene TRBV3-2) to TRBJ2-5, with TRBD1 matching 7 bases. Trimming at V came to 7 bases and at J to 1 base, leaving 6 bases not matched to a gene. This CDR3 comprises 14 residues. Germline CDR1 is LGHDT and CDR2 is YNNKEL (reference sequence). The CDR3 region is CASNRGATQETQYF. In nucleotides, the CDR3 is TGTGCCAGCAACAGGGGTGCAACCCAAGAGACCCAGTACTTC.

The chain recombines TRBV5-4 with TRBJ2-1; 8 bases align to TRBD2. This CDR3 region has 14 residues. V was pared by 0 bases and J by 10 bases, with 6 bases of the junction left unmatched. CDR1 is SGHNT, CDR2 YYREEE, per germline (reference sequence). The chain's CDR3 is CASSLAFVAGEQFF. For the CDR3, the DNA is TGTGCCAGCAGCTTGGCGTTCGTAGCGGGAGAGCAGTTCTTC.

This chain uses TRBV13 with TRBJ2-7, with 14 bases fitting TRBD2. With V trimmed by 2 bases and J by 6 bases, 15 bases remained unmatched. This CDR3 is 19 amino acids long. The germline V gene has CDR1 PRHDT and CDR2 FYEKMQ (reference sequence). The CDR3 protein is CASSLNTPGLAGDIGEQYF. In DNA form, the CDR3 reads TGTGCCAGCAGCTTAAACACCCCGGGACTAGCGGGAGATATTGGCGAGCAGTACTTC.

The chain is built from TRBV27 and TRBJ2-5, with 8 bases identical to TRBD2. The germline V gene has CDR1 MNHEY and CDR2 SMNVEV (reference sequence). The J segment lost 0 bases and the V segment lost 4 bases, leaving 4 bases of the junction unmatched. This CDR3 contains 15 residues. CDR3 amino acids: CASSSRGAYQETQYF. The CDR3 DNA reads TGTGCCAGCAGTTCGCGGGGGGCTTACCAAGAGACCCAGTACTTC.

This clone was seen just once. The V call is TRBV4-2, the J call TRBJ1-1; 7 bases match TRBD1. Looked up from germline, CDR1 is LGHNA and CDR2 is YNFKEQ. The ends lost 0 bases at V and 4 bases at J; junction bases unmatched: 8. The CDR3 runs to 16 residues. CDR3 region: CASSQDPRGHGTEAFF. DNA for the CDR3: TGTGCCAGCAGCCAAGATCCGAGGGGGCATGGCACTGAAGCTTTCTTT.

The V call is TRBV7-3, the J call TRBJ2-5, with TRBD1 matching over 8 bases. The length of the CDR3 is 20 residues. V was pared by 5 bases and J by 3 bases, with 23 bases of the junction left unmatched. In germline, CDR1 is SGHTA, CDR2 FQGTGA. The CDR3 region is CASSHRDRLLLGRMEETQYF. In DNA form, the CDR3 reads TGTGCCAGCAGCCACCGGGACAGGCTACTACTAGGGAGAATGGAAGAGACCCAGTACTTC.

This clone was seen a single time. The chain has TRBV18 and TRBJ2-1; 11 nucleotides agree with TRBD2. This CDR3 has 17 residues. The ends lost 1 base at V and 6 bases at J; junction bases unmatched: 8. Germline V gene lookup returns CDR1 KGHSH and CDR2 LQKENI. For the CDR3, the DNA is TGTGCCAGCTCACCACTAGCGGGAGGGCCTCGCGGCAATGAGCAGTTCTTC. It yields the protein CASSPLAGGPRGNEQFF.

Only one count was recorded for this clone. This chain links TRBV10-3 with TRBJ2-1; TRBD1 aligns across 10 bases. The CDR3 is made up of 15 amino acids. V gave up 10 bases and J gave up 3 bases; unmatched junction bases: 9. The germline V gene encodes CDR1 ENHRY and CDR2 SYGVKD. CDR3 sequence (DNA): TGTGCCACGGGGGAGGGACAGGGGTACTACAATGAGCAGTTCTTC. The encoded protein is CATGEGQGYYNEQFF.